The entry below describes one TCR beta chain. Antigen unknown. Generated by immunoSEQ multiplex PCR, the TCRdb table keeps only in-frame clones and is missing some. The data hold over 150,000 clones, with about 82% observed a single time. The data originate from a study of cytomegalovirus exposure and HLA in healthy donors. Findings and limits, study-wide: The study recorded around 160 TCR beta chains that were cytomegalovirus-associated. Within the roughly 120 validation repertoires, first-cohort TCR clusters tended to co-occur, according to a later analysis. Most TCR sequences showed up rarely, but some public TCRs showed up in many donors.

V was shortened by 3 bases and J by 2 bases, with 8 bases between the two germline ends. The V gene's germline CDR1 is ENHRY and CDR2 SYGVKD. This CDR3 region has 14 residues. Material: PBMCs. This TCR derives from a human donor in good health. The chain employs TRBV10-3 and TRBJ1-5; no clear D gene. The CDR3 bases are TGTGCCATCAGTGACTACAGTGGCAATCAGCCCCAGCATTTT. This encodes CAISDYSGNQPQHF.